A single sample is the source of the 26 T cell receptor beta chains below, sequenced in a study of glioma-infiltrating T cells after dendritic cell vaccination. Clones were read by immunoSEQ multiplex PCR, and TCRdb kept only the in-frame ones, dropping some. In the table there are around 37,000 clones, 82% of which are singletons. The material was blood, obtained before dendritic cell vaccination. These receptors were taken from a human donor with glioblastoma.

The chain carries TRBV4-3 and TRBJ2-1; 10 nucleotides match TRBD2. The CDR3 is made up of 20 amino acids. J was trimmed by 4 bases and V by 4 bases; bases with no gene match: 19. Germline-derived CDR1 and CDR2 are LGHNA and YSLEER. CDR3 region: CASSPEGLAGALTRYNEQFF. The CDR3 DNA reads TGCGCCAGCAGCCCAGAGGGGCTAGCGGGGGCCCTGACAAGATACAATGAGCAGTTCTTC.

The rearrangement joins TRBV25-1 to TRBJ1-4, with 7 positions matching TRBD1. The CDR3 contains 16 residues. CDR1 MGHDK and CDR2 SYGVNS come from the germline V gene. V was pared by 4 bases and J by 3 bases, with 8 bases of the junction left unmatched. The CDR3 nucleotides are TGTGCCAGCAGTGGCAAAGCAGGGGGAGCTAATGAAAAACTGTTTTTT. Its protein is CASSGKAGGANEKLFF.

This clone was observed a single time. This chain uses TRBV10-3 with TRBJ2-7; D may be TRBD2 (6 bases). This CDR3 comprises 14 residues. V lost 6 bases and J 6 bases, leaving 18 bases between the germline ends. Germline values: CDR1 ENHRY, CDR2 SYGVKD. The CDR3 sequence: CAISGGDLQLEQYF. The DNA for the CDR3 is TGTGCCATCAGCGGCGGGGACCTTCAGCTCGAGCAGTACTTC.

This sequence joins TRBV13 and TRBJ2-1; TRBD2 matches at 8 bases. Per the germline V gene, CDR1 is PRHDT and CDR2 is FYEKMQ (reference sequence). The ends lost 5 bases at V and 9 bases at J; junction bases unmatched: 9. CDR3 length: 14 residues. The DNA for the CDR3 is TGTGCCAGCAGCCGACCGGGGGCGGGGGGTGAGCAGTTCTTC. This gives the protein CASSRPGAGGEQFF.

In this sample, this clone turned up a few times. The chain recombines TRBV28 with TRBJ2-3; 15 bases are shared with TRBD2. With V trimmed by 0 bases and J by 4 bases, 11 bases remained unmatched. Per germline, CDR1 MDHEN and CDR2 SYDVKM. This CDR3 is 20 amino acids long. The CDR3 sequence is CASSLWGLAGGRNPPDTQYF. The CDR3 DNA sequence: TGTGCCAGCAGTTTATGGGGACTAGCGGGGGGCCGAAACCCCCCAGATACGCAGTATTTT.

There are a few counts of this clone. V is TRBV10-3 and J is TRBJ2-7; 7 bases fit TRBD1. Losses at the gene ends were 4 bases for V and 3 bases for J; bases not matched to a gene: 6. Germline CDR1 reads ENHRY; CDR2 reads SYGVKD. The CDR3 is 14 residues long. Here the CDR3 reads CAISGGRGFYEQYF. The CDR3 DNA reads TGTGCCATCAGTGGTGGCAGGGGGTTCTACGAGCAGTACTTC.

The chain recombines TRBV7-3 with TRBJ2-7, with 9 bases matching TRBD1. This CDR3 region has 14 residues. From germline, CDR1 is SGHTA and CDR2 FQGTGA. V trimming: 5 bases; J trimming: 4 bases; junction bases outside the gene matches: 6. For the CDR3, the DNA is TGTGCCAGCAGCCAAGGACAGGGGTTATACGAGCAGTACTTC. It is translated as CASSQGQGLYEQYF.

The CDR3 bases are TGTGCTAGTGGTTTGCAGGGGGCTGACACCGGGGAGCTGTTTTTT. This gives the protein CASGLQGADTGELFF. The chain has TRBV12-5 and TRBJ2-2; 8 bases agree with TRBD1. Trimming at V came to 2 bases and at J to 3 bases, leaving 2 bases not matched to a gene. Germline V gene data show CDR1 as LGHNT and CDR2 as FRNRAP. The CDR3 has 15 residues.

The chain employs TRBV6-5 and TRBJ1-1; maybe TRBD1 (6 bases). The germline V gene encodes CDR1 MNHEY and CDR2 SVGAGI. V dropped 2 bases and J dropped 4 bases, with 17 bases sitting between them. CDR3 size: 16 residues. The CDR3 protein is CASSYLRGAGATEAFF. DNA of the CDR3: TGTGCCAGCAGTTACCTTAGGGGCGCGGGGGCCACTGAAGCTTTCTTT.

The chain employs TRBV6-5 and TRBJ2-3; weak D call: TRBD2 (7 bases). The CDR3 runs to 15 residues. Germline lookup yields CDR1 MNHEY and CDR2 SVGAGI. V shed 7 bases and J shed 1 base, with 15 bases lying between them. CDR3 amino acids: CASTLGAGGTDTQYF. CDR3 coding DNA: TGTGCCAGCACCCTGGGGGCGGGGGGCACAGATACGCAGTATTTT.

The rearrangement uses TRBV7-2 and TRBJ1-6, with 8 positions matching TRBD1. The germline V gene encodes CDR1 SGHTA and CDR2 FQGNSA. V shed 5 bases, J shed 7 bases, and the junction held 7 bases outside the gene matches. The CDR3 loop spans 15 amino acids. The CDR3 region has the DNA TGTGCCAGCAGCCCATGGACAGGGAAAAATTCACCCCTCCACTTT. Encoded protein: CASSPWTGKNSPLHF.

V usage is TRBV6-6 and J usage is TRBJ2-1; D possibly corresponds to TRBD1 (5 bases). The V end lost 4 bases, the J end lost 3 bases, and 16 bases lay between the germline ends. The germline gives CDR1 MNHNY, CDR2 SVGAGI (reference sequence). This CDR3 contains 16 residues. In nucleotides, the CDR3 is TGTGCCAGCAGTTCTCCCCCAGGGCTCCGCTACAATGAGCAGTTCTTC. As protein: CASSSPPGLRYNEQFF.

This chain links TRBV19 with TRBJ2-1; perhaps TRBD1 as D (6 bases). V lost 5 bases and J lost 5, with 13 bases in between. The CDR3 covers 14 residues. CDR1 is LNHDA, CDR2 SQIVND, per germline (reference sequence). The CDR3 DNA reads TGTGCCAGTAGTCCACAACAGGGAAACAATGAGCAGTTCTTC. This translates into CASSPQQGNNEQFF.

This CDR3 is CASSVTVVNTEAFF. The DNA of the CDR3 is TGTGCCAGCAGCGTAACAGTCGTGAACACTGAAGCTTTCTTT. V is TRBV9 and J is TRBJ1-1; D uncertain. The CDR3 has 14 residues. Trimming removed 1 base from V and 0 bases from J, with 7 bases in between. Per germline, CDR1 SGDLS and CDR2 YYNGEE.

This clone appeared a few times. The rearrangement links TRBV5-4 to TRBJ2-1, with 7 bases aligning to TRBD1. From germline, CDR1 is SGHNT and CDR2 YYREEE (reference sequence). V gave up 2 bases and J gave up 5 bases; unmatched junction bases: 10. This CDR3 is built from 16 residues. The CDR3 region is CASSLFPDRWDNEQFF. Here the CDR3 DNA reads TGTGCCAGCAGCTTATTCCCGGACAGGTGGGACAATGAGCAGTTCTTC. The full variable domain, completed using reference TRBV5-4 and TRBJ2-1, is ETGVTQSPTHLIKTRGQQVTLRCSSQSGHNTVSWYQQALGQGPQFIFQYYREEENGRGNFPPRFSGLQFPNYSSELNVNALELDDSALYLCASSLFPDRWDNEQFFGPGTRLTVL.

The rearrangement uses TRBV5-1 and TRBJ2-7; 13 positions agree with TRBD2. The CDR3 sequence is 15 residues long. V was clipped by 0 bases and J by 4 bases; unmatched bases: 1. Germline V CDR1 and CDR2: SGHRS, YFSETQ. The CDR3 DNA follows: TGCGCCAGCAGCTTGGGGACTAGCGGGGGTTACGAGCAGTACTTC. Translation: CASSLGTSGGYEQYF.

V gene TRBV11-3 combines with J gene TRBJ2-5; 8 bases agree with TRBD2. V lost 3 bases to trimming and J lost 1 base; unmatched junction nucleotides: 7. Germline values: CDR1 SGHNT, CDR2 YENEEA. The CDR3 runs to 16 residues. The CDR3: CASSFWDRGGQETQYF. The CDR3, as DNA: TGTGCCAGCAGCTTTTGGGATCGGGGGGGCCAAGAGACCCAGTACTTC.

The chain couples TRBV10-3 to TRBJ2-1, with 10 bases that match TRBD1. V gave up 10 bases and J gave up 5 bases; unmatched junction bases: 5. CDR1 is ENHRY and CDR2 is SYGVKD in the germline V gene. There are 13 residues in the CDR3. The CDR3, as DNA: TGTGCCACGTGGGACAGGGGTAACAATGAGCAGTTCTTC. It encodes CATWDRGNNEQFF.

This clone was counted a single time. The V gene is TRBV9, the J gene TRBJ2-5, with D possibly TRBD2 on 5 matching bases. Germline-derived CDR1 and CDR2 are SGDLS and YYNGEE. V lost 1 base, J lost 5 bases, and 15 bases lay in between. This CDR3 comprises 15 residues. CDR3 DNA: TGTGCCAGCAGCGTATACGGGGTTATGATCGAGACCCAGTACTTC. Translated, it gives CASSVYGVMIETQYF. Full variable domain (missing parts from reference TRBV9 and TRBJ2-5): DSGVTQTPKHLITATGQRVTLRCSPRSGDLSVYWYQQSLDQGLQFLIQYYNGEERAKGNILERFSAQQFPDLHSELNLSSLELGDSALYFCASSVYGVMIETQYFGPGTRLLVL.

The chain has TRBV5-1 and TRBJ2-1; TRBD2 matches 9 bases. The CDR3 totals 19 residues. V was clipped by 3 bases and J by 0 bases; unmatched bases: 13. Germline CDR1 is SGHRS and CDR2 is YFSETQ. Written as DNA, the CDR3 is TGCGCCAGCAGCTACCGACCCCCTAGCGGGGTGAGCTCCTACAATGAGCAGTTCTTC. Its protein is CASSYRPPSGVSSYNEQFF. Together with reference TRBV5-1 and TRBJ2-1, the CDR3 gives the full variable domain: KAGVTQTPRYLIKTRGQQVTLSCSPISGHRSVSWYQQTPGQGLQFLFEYFSETQRNKGNFPGRFSGRQFSNSRSEMNVSTLELGDSALYLCASSYRPPSGVSSYNEQFFGPGTRLTVL.

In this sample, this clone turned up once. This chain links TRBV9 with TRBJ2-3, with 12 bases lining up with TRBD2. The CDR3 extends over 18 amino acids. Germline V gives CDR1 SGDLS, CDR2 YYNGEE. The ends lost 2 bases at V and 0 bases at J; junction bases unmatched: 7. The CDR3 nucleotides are TGTGCCAGCAGCGTGACTAGCGGGGGCCTTTCTAGCACAGATACGCAGTATTTT. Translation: CASSVTSGGLSSTDTQYF.

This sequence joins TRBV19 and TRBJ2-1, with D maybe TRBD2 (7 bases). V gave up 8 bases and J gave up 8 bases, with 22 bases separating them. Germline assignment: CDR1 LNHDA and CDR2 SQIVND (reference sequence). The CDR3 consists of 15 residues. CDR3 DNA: TGTGCCAGTCGCGTGAGTGGGGGGGCTTGGGATGAGCAGTTCTTC. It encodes CASRVSGGAWDEQFF.

The CDR3 reads CASRLNRLAGGPDTQYF. The CDR3 DNA reads as TGTGCCAGCAGGCTTAACAGACTAGCGGGGGGGCCAGATACGCAGTATTTT. The V call is TRBV7-8, the J call TRBJ2-3, with 14 bases identical to TRBD2. Germline lookup yields CDR1 SGHVS and CDR2 FQNEAQ. V gave up 6 bases and J gave up 4 bases; unmatched junction bases: 9. This CDR3 region has 17 residues.

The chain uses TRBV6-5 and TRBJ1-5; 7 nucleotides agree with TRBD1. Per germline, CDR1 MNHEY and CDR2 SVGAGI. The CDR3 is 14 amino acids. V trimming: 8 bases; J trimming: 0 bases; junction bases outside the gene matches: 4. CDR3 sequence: CASPGGYSNQPQHF. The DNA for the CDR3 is TGTGCCAGCCCAGGGGGATATAGCAATCAGCCCCAGCATTTT.

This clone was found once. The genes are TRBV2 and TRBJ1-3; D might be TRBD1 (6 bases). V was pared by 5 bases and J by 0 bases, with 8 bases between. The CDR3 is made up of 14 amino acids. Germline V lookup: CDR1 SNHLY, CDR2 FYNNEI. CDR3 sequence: CASSYRVSGNTIYF. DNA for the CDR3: TGTGCCAGCAGTTACAGGGTCTCTGGAAACACCATATATTTT.

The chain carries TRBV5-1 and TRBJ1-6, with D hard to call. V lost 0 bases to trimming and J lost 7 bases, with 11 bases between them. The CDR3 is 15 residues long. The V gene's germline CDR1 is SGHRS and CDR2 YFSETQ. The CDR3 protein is CASSLAGSENSPLHF. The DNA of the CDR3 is TGCGCCAGCAGCTTGGCGGGGTCAGAGAATTCACCCCTCCACTTT.